This T cell receptor beta chain came from a study of breast tumors, draining lymph nodes, adjacent tissues. One entry per CDR3 protein results from TCRdb running MiXCR on the multiplex PCR reads. The table records 290,000 or so distinct CDR3 sequences, about 33% of them present only once. The germline V gene has CDR1 DFQATT and CDR2 SNEGSKA (reference sequence). The CDR3 is 11 residues long. Samples came from axillary lymph nodes draining the breast cancer. To note about this clonotype: An end of the junction does not agree with germline; a read error may underlie this.

This chain uses TRBV20-1 with TRBJ1-2, with D uncertain. What was sequenced was axillary lymph node tissue. This sequence originates from a female donor with breast cancer. Some clones in this sample may be carry-over from other donors' samples. The CDR3 region has the DNA TGCAGCGCTAGTGAGGCCTATGGCTACACCTTC. Encoded protein: CSASEAYGYTF.